The 2 T cell receptor beta chains below come from one sample, sequenced in a study of T-cell memory formation after mild COVID-19. Each CDR3 protein is one row after TCRdb ran MiXCR on the 5' RACE reads. The sample lists under 450,000 distinct CDR3 sequences, more than 20% seen once, with roughly 13% in the top ten. The specimen was PBMCs or a T cell subset sorted from them (not recorded which). The receptor set was obtained from an adult woman who had mild COVID-19 (a few samples of this study predate the infection). Cell type and time point are not known.

This clonotype was seen a handful of times. The rearrangement uses TRBV5-1 and TRBJ1-4, with D possibly matching TRBD1 (6 bases). The CDR3 length is 14 residues. Germline V lookup: CDR1 SGHRS, CDR2 YFSETQ. With 3 bases removed from V and 6 bases from J, the gap between germline ends came to 12 bases. In DNA form, the CDR3 reads TGCGCCAGCAGCTGGGGGGGCGTAGATGAAAAACTGTTTTTT. It specifies CASSWGGVDEKLFF.

There are a few counts of this clonotype. V usage is TRBV7-2 and J usage is TRBJ1-1; 7 bases fit TRBD1. J was trimmed by 2 bases and V by 1 base; bases with no gene match: 7. Germline lookup yields CDR1 SGHTA and CDR2 FQGNSA. The CDR3 has 16 residues. DNA of the CDR3: TGTGCCAGCAGCTTAGGCGGGGGACAGAGTAACACTGAAGCTTTCTTT. Protein product: CASSLGGGQSNTEAFF.